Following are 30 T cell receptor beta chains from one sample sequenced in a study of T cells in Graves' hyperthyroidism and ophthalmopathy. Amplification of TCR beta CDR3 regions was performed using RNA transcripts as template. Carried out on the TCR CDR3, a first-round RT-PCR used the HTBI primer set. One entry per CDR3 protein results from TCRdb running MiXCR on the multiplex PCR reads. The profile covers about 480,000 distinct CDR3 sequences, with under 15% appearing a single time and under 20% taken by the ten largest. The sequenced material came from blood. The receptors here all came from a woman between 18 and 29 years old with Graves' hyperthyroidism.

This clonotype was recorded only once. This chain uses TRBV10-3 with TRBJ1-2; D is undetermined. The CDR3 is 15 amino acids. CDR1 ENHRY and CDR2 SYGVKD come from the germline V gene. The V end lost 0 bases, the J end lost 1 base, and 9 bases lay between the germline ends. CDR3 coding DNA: TGTGCCATCAGTGAGTCGGGCAGCATTAACTATGGCTACACCTTC. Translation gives CAISESGSINYGYTF.

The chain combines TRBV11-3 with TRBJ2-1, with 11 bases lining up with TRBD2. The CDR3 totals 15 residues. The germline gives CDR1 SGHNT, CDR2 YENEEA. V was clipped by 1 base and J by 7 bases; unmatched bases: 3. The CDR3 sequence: CASSLVTSGTNEQFF. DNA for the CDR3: TGTGCCAGCAGCTTAGTGACTAGCGGGACAAATGAGCAGTTCTTC.

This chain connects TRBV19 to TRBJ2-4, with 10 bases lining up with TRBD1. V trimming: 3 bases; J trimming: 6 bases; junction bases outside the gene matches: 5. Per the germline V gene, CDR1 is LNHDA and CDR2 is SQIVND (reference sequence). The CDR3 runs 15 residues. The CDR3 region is CASSIDRGHGNIQYF. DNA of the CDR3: TGTGCCAGTAGTATTGACAGGGGGCATGGAAACATTCAGTACTTC. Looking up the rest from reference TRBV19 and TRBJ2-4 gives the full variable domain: DGGITQSPKYLFRKEGQNVTLSCEQNLNHDAMYWYRQDPGQGLRLIYYSQIVNDFQKGDIAEGYSVSREKKESFPLTVTSAQKNPTAFYLCASSIDRGHGNIQYFGAGTRLSVL.

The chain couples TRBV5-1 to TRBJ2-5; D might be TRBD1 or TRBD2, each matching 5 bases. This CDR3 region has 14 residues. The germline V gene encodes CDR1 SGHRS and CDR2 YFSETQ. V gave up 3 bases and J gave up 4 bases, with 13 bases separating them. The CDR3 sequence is CASSWGGDAETQYF. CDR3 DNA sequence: TGCGCCAGCAGCTGGGGTGGGGACGCAGAGACCCAGTACTTC.

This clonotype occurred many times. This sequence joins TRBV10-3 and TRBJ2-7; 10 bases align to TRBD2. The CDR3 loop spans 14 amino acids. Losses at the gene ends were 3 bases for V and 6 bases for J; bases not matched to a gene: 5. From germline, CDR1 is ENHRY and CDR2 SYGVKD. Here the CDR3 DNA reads TGTGCCATCAGTGATCCTAGCGGGAGCGGCGAGCAGTACGTC. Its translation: CAISDPSGSGEQYV.

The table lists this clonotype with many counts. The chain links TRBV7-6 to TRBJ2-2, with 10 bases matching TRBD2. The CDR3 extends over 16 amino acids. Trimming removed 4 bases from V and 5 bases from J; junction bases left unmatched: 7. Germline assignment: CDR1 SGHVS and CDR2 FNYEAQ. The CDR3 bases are TGTGCCAGCAGCTCTAGCCTAGCGGGAGAAACCGGGGAGCTGTTTTTT. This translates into CASSSSLAGETGELFF.

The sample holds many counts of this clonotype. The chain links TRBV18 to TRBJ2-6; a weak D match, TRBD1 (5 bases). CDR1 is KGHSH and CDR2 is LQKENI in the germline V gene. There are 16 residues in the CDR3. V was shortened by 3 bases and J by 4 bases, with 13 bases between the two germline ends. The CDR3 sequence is CASSPRQSQGANVLTF. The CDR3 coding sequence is TGTGCCAGCTCACCGAGACAGTCCCAAGGGGCCAACGTCCTGACTTTC.

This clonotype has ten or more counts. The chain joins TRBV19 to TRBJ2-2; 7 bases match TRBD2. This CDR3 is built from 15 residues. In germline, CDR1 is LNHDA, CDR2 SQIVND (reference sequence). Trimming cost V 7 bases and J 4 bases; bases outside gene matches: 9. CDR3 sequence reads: CASNPSSGTTGELFF. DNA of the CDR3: TGTGCCAGTAACCCCTCTAGCGGCACCACCGGGGAGCTGTTTTTT.

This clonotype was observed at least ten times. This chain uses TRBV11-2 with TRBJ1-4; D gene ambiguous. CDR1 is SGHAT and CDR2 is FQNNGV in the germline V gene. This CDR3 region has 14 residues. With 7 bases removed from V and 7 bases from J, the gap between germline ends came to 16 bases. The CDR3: CASTRTSSGEKLFF. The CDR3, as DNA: TGTGCCAGCACCAGGACCAGCTCGGGTGAAAAACTGTTTTTT.

For the CDR3, the DNA is TGTGCCGGTTCCCCTCTAGCGAGGACGAATTACGAGCAGTACTTC. Translating it yields CAGSPLARTNYEQYF. This chain uses TRBV30 with TRBJ2-7; possible D gene TRBD2, 6 bases. CDR1 and CDR2 (germline): GTSNPN, SVGIG (reference sequence). V was pared by 8 bases and J by 4 bases, with 24 bases between. The CDR3 loop spans 15 amino acids.

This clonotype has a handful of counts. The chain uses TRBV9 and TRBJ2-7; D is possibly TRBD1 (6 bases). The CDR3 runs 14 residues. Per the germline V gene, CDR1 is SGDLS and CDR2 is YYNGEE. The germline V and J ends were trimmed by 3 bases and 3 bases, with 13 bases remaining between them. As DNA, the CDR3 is TGTGCCAGCAGCGCGACGAAAGGGGGCTACGAGCAGTACTTC. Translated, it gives CASSATKGGYEQYF.

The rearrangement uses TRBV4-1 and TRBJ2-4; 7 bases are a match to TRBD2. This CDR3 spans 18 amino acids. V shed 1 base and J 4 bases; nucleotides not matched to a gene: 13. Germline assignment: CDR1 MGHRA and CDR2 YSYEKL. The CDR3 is CASSQASASSGVKNIQYF. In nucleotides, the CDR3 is TGCGCCAGCAGCCAAGCGAGCGCCTCTAGCGGTGTTAAAAACATTCAGTACTTC.

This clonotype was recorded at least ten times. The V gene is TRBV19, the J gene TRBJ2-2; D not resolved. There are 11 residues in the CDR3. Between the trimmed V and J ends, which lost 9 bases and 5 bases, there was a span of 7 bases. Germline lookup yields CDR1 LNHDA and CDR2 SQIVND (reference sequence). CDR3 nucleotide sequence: TGTGCCAGCAGCCCGACCGGGGAGCTGTTTTTT. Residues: CASSPTGELFF.

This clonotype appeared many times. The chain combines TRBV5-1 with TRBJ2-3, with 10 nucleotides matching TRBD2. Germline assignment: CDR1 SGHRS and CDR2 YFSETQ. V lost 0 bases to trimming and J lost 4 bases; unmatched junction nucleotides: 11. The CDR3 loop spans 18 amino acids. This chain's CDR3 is CASSLAPTSGYGPDTQYF. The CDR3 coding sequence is TGCGCCAGCAGCTTGGCCCCGACTAGCGGGTACGGTCCAGATACGCAGTATTTT.

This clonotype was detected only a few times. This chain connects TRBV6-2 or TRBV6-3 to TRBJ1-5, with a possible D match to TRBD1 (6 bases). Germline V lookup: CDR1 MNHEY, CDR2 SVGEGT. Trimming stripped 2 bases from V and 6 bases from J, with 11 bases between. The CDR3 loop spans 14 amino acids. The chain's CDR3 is CASSYAGVSQPQHF. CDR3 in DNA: TGTGCCAGCAGTTACGCAGGGGTAAGTCAGCCCCAGCATTTT.

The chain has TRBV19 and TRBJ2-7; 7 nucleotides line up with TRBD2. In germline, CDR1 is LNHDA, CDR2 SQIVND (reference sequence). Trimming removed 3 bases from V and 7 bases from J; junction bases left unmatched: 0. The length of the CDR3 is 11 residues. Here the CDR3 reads CASSIGREQYF. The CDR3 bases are TGTGCCAGTAGTATCGGGAGGGAGCAGTACTTC.

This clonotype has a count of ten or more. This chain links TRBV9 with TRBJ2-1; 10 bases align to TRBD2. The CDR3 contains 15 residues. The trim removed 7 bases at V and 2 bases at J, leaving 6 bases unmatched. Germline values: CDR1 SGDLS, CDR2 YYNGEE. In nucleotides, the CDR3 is TGTGCCAGCTCGCTAGCGGGAGACACCTACAATGAGCAGTTCTTC. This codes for CASSLAGDTYNEQFF.

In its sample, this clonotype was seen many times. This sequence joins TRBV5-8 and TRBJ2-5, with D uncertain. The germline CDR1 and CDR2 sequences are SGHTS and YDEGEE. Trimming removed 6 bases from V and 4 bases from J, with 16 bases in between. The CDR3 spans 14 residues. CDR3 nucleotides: TGTGCCAGCACGGAACGGGTGTCCCGAGAGACCCAGTACTTC. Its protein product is CASTERVSRETQYF. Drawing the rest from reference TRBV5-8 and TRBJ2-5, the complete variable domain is EAGVTQSPTHLIKTRGQQATLRCSPISGHTSVYWYQQALGLGLQFLLWYDEGEERNRGNFPPRFSGRQFPNYSSELNVNALELEDSALYLCASTERVSRETQYFGPGTRLLVL.

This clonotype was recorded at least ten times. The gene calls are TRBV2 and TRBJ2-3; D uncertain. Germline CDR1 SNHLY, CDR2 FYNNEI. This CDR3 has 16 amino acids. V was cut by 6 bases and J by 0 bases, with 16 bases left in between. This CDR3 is CASRNRPSTSTDTQYF. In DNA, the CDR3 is TGTGCCAGCAGGAACCGTCCTTCCACTAGCACAGATACGCAGTATTTT.

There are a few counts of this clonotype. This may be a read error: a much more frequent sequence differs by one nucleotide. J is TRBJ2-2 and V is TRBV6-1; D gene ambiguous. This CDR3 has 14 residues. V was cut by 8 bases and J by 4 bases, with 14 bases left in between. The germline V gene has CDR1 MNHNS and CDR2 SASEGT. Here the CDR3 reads CASRRNTGTGELFF. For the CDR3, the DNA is TGTGCCAGCCGGCGGAACACCGGCACCGGGGAGCTGTTTTTT.

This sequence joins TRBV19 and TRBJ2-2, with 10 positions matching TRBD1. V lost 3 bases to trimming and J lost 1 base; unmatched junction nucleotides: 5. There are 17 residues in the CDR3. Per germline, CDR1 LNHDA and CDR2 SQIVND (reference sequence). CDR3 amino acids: CASSMKWDRGNTGELFF. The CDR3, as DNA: TGTGCCAGTAGTATGAAGTGGGACAGGGGGAACACCGGGGAGCTGTTTTTT.

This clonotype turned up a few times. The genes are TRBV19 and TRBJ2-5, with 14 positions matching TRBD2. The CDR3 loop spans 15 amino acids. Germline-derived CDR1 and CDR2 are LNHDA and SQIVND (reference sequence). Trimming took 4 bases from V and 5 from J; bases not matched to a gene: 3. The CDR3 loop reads CASSKGLAGVETQYF. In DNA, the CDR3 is TGTGCCAGTAGTAAGGGACTAGCGGGAGTGGAGACCCAGTACTTC.

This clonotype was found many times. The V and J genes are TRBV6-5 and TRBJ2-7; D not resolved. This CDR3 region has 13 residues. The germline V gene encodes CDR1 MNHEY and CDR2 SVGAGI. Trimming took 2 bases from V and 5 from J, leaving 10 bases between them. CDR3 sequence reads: CASSYPPIHEQYF. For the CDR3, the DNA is TGTGCCAGCAGTTACCCCCCCATCCACGAGCAGTACTTC.

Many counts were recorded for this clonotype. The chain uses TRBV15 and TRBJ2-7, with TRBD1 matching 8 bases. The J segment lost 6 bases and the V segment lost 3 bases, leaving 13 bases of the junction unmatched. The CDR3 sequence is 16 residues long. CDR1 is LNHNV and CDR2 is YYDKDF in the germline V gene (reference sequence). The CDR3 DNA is TGTGCCACCAGCAGCCGGGGAGTAACGACAGGGGTCGAGCAGTACGTC. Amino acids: CATSSRGVTTGVEQYV.

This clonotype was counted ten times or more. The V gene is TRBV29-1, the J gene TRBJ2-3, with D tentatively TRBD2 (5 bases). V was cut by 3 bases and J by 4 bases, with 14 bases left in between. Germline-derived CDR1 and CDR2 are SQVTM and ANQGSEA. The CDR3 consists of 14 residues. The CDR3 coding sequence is TGCAGCGTTGAGGGGTGGGCGAGGGCAGATACGCAGTATTTT. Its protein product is CSVEGWARADTQYF.

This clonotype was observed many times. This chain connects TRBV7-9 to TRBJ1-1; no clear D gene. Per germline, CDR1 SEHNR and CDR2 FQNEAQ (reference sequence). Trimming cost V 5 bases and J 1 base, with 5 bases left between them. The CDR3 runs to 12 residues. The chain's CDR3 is CASSRSNTEAFF. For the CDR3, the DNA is TGTGCCAGCAGCCGGTCGAACACTGAAGCTTTCTTT.

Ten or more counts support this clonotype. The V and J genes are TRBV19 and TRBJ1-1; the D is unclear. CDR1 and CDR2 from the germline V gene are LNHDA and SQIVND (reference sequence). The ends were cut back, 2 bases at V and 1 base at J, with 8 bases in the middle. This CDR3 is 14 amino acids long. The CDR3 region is CASSIPPSNTEAFF. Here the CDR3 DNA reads TGTGCCAGTAGTATACCCCCCTCGAACACTGAAGCTTTCTTT.

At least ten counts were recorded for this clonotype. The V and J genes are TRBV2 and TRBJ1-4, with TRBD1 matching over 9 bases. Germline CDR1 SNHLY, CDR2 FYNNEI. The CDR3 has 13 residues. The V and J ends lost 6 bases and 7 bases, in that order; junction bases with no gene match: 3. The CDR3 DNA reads TGTGCCAGCAGCACAGGGGGCACTGAAAAACTGTTTTTT. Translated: CASSTGGTEKLFF. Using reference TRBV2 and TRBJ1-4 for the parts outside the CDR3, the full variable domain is EPEVTQTPSHQVTQMGQEVILRCVPISNHLYFYWYRQILGQKVEFLVSFYNNEISEKSEIFDDQFSVERPDGSNFTLKIRSTKLEDSAMYFCASSTGGTEKLFFGSGTQLSVL.

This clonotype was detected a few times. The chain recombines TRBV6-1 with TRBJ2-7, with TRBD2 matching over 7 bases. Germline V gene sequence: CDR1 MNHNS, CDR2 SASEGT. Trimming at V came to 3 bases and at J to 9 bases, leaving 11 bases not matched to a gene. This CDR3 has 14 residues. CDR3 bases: TGTGCCAGCAGTGAGGGAGGGTATAAGTCGCCGCAGTACGTC. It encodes CASSEGGYKSPQYV.

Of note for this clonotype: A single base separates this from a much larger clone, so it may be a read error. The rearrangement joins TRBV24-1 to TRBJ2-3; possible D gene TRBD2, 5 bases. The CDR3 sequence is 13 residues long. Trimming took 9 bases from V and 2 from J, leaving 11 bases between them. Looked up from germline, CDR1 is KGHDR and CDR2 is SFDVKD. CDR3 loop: CATGRDSTDTQYF. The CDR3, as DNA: TGTGCCACCGGACGGGATTCCACAGATACGCAGTATTTT.